This T cell receptor (beta chain) was recorded in a study of lymphopenia after photon versus proton radiotherapy. Study outcomes and limitations: Authors raise, but do not show, better survival with proton therapy.

Data came from immunoSEQ multiplex PCR; TCRdb stores just in-frame clones and leaves some out. This sample has roughly 61,000 clones; about nine tenths occur once, and the top ten carry roughly 13%. Note on this clone: The antigen is unknown.

Germline loops: CDR1 LNHDA, CDR2 SQIVND (reference sequence). Trimming took off 8 bases at V and 2 bases at J, with 16 bases between the two ends. The CDR3 consists of 15 residues. The sample in question was peripheral blood, obtained from a patient treated with proton-based radiotherapy. The receptor comes from a man older than 75 with esophageal cancer. The gene calls are TRBV19 and TRBJ1-3; D remains unclear. Written as DNA, the CDR3 is TGTGCCAGTGCCGGGCTCCTCGGACCTGGAAACACCATATATTTT. Translated, it gives CASAGLLGPGNTIYF.